Listed below are T cell receptor beta chains from one sample, sequenced in a study of Graves' ophthalmopathy and Graves' hyperthyroidism. TCRdb processed the multiplex PCR reads anew with MiXCR; each CDR3 protein has one entry. Here the sample spans some 350,000 distinct CDR3 sequences, approximately 17% being singletons. Material: peripheral blood. These receptor sequences come from an adult woman with stable Graves' hyperthyroidism. Both conserved end residues are part of each CDR3. A D gene is named only where the DNA matches it firmly. Size is omitted from some rows. Given values are once, few, many or a class for expanded clones.

d_call,clone_size,j_call,v_call,cdr3_nt,cdr3_aa
-,-,TRBJ1-1,TRBV5-8,TGTGCCAGCAGCTTGGCCGGCACCGAAAACTCTGAAGCTTTCTTT,CASSLAGTENSEAFF
-,many,TRBJ2-5,TRBV24-1,TGTGCCACCAGTCGGGGAGCCGGGGGGCGGGAGACCCAGTACTTC,CATSRGAGGRETQYF
-,many,TRBJ2-7,TRBV20-1,TGCAGTGCTAGAGTAGCGGAATACGAGCAGTACTTC,CSARVAEYEQYF
-,many,TRBJ1-1,TRBV27,TGTGCCAGCAGTTTATCTGTCCTAATGAACACTGAAGCTTTCTTT,CASSLSVLMNTEAFF
-,many,TRBJ2-5,TRBV7-2,TGTGCCAGCACCACCATGGGCTATAAGAGTGGGACCCAGTACTTC,CASTTMGYKSGTQYF
-,many,TRBJ1-1,TRBV29-1,TGCAGCGTCGCGGGACACTTGAACACTGAAGCTTTCTTT,CSVAGHLNTEAFF
TRBD1,-,TRBJ1-1,TRBV6-1,TGTGCCAGCAGAGAGACAGGGAGGACTGAAGCTTTCTTT,CASRETGRTEAFF
TRBD1,many,TRBJ1-2,TRBV6-5,TGTGCCAGCAGCTTAGGGACGAGGGACAGTCCTAACTATGGCTACACCTTC,CASSLGTRDSPNYGYTF
-,many,TRBJ2-7,TRBV7-8,TGTGCCAGCAGCTTAGCGCCAGGAGAAATCTACGAGCAGTACTTC,CASSLAPGEIYEQYF
TRBD2,many,TRBJ2-7,TRBV6-2/TRBV6-3,TGTGCCAGCAGTTACTCGGGACTAGCGGACGAGCAGTACTTC,CASSYSGLADEQYF
-,many,TRBJ2-7,TRBV7-2,TGTGCCAGCAGCTTATTTCGGGCCTACGAGCAGTACTTC,CASSLFRAYEQYF
TRBD2,-,TRBJ2-5,TRBV20-1,TGCAGTGTAGCGGGAGGGTTGGAGACCCAGTACTTC,CSVAGGLETQYF
TRBD1,many,TRBJ1-2,TRBV20-1,TGCAGTGCTAGAGACTCGGGACAGGGATACTATGGCTACACCTTC,CSARDSGQGYYGYTF
TRBD1,few,TRBJ2-2,TRBV12-3/TRBV12-4,TGTGCCAGCAGTTTAGGGGGGAGTATACAGGGGCGAAACACCGGGGAGCTGTTTTTT,CASSLGGSIQGRNTGELFF
-,many,TRBJ2-7,TRBV7-2,TGTGCCAGCAGCCGCCGACAGGCCCCCTACGAGCAGTACTTC,CASSRRQAPYEQYF
-,once,TRBJ1-5,TRBV6-1,TGTGCCAGCAGTCCGCCAGGGGGCAATCAGCCCCAGCATTTT,CASSPPGGNQPQHF
-,few,TRBJ1-2,TRBV19,TGTGCCAGTAAAGGGAATGGCTACACCTTC,CASKGNGYTF
TRBD1,few,TRBJ2-7,TRBV7-8,TGTGCCAGCAGCCCCAACCCCTCGACAGGGGACGAGCAGTACTTC,CASSPNPSTGDEQYF